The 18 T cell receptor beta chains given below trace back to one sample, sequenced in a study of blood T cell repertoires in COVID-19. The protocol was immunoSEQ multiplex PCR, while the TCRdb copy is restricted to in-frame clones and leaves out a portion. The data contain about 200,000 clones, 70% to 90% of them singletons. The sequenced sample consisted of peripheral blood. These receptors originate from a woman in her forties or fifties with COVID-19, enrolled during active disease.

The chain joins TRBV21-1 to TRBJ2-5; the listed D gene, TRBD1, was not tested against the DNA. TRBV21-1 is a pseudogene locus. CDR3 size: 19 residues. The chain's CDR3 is CASSKRAGQGKGPQETQYF. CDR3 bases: TGTGCCAGCAGCAAACGCGCCGGACAGGGCAAGGGGCCCCAAGAGACCCAGTACTTC.

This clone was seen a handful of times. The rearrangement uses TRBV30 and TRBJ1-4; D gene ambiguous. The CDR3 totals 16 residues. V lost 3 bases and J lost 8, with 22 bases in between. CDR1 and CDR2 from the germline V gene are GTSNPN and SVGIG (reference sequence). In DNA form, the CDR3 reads TGTGCCTGGAGAGACGCCAAGGGTATTAGGGAGGAAAAACTGTTTTTT. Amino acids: CAWRDAKGIREEKLFF.

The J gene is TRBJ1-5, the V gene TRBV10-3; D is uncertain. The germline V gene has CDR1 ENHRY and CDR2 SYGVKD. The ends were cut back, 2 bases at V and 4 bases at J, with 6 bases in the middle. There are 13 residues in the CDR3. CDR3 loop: CAISEAGNQPQHF. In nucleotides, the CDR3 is TGTGCCATCAGTGAGGCGGGAAATCAGCCCCAGCATTTT.

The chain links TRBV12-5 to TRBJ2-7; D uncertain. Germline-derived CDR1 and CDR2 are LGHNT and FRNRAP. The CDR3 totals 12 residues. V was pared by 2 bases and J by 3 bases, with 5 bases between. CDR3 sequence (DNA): TGTGCTAGTGGTTTGAACAGCTACGAGCAGTACTTC. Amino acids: CASGLNSYEQYF.

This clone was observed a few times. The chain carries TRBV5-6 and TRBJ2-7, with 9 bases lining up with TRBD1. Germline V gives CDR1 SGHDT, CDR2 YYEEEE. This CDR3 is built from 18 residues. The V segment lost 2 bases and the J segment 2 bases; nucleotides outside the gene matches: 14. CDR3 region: CASSFRDRVALSTYEQYV. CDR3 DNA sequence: TGTGCCAGCAGCTTCCGGGACAGGGTTGCTTTATCCACCTACGAGCAGTACGTC.

As DNA, the CDR3 is TGCGCCAGCAGCCAATCGCCCGGTCGGTCACCCCTCCACTTT. It is translated as CASSQSPGRSPLHF. The gene calls are TRBV4-3 and TRBJ1-6; D is unresolved. The CDR3 is 14 residues long. Germline CDR1 and CDR2: LGHNA and YSLEER. V was trimmed by 2 bases and J by 10 bases, leaving 12 bases between them.

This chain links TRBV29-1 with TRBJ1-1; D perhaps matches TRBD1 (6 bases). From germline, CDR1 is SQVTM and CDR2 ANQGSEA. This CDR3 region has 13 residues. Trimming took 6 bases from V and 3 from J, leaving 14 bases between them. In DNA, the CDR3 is TGCAGCGTATCACAGGGTTCGGACACTGAAGCTTTCTTT. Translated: CSVSQGSDTEAFF.

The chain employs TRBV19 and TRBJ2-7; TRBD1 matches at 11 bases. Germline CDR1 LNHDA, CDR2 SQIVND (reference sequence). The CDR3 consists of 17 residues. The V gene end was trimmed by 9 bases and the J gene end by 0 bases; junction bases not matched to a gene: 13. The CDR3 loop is CARSILSGTGGSYEQYV. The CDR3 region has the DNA TGTGCCAGATCAATATTGTCCGGGACAGGGGGCTCCTACGAGCAGTACGTC.

Here the CDR3 reads CASGSSLAGWKYNEQFF. The CDR3 bases are TGTGCTAGTGGTTCCTCCCTAGCGGGCTGGAAATACAATGAGCAGTTCTTC. J is TRBJ2-1 and V is TRBV12-5; TRBD2 aligns across 8 bases. Germline CDR1 reads LGHNT; CDR2 reads FRNRAP. Trimming cost V 4 bases and J 4 bases; bases outside gene matches: 12. The CDR3 contains 17 residues.

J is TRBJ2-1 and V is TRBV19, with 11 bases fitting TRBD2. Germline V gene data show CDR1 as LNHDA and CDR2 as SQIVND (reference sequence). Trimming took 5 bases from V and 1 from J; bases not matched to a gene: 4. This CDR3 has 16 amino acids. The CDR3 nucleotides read TGTGCCAGTAGTTCTACTAGCGGGGGTTCCTACAATGAGCAGTTCTTC. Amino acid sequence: CASSSTSGGSYNEQFF. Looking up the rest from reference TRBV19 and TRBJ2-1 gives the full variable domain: DGGITQSPKYLFRKEGQNVTLSCEQNLNHDAMYWYRQDPGQGLRLIYYSQIVNDFQKGDIAEGYSVSREKKESFPLTVTSAQKNPTAFYLCASSSTSGGSYNEQFFGPGTRLTVL.

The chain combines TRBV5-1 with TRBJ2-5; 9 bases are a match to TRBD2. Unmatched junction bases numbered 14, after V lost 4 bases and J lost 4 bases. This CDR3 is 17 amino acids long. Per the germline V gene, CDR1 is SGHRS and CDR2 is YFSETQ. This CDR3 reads CASSADPAGGGRETQYF. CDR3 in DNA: TGCGCCAGCAGCGCTGACCCAGCGGGGGGAGGCCGAGAGACCCAGTACTTC.

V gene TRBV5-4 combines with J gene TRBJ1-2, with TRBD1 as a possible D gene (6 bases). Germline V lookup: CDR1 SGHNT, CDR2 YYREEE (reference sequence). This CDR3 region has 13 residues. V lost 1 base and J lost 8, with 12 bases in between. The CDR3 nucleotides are TGTGCCAGCAGCTTGTCGGGGGGCTGGGGCTACACCTTC. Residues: CASSLSGGWGYTF.

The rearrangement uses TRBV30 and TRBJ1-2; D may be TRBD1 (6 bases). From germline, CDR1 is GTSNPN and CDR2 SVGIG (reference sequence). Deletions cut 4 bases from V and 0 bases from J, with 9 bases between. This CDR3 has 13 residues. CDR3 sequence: CAWNREANYGYTF. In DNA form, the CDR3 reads TGTGCCTGGAACAGGGAAGCTAACTATGGCTACACCTTC.

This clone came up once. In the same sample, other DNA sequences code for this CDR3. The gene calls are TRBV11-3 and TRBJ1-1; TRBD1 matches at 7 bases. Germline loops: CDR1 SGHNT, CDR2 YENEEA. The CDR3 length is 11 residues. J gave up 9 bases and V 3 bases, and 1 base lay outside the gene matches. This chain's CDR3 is CASSLGQKAFF. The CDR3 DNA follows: TGTGCCAGCAGCTTGGGACAGAAAGCTTTCTTT.

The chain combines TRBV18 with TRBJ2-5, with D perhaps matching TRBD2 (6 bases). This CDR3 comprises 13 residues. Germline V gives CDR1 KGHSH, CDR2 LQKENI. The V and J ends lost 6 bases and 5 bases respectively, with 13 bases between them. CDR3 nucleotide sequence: TGTGCCAGCTCCCAGGGACTTCGGGAGACCCAGTACTTC. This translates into CASSQGLRETQYF.

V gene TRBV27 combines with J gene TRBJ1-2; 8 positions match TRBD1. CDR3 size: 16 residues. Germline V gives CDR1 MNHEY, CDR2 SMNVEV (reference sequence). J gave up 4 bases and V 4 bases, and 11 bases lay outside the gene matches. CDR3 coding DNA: TGTGCCAGCAGTTCCTATGGTTCCGACAGGGGCTATGGCTACACCTTC. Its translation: CASSSYGSDRGYGYTF.

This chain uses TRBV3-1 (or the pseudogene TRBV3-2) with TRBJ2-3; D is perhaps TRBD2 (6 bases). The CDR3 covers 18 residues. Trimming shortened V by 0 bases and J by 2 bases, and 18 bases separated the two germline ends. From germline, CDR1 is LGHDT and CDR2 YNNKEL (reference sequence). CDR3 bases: TGTGCCAGCAGCCAAGATGGAATCCGCGGGGCTTACACAGATACGCAGTATTTT. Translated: CASSQDGIRGAYTDTQYF.

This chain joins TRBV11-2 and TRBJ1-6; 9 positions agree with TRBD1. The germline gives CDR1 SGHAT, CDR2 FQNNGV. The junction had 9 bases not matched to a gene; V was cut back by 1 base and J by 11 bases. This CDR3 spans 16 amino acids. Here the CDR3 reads CASSLVWTGAQTPLHF. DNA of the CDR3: TGTGCCAGCAGCTTAGTCTGGACAGGGGCCCAGACACCCCTCCACTTT.